One sample yielded the 12 T cell receptor beta chains listed below, sequenced in a study of T cell changes during pregnancy in multiple sclerosis (dated by TCRdb to the late 2010s). The library was prepared using the immunoSEQ multiplex PCR assay. The table comes from immuneACCESS by way of TCRdb, which keeps in-frame sequences with V and J called. Part of the clones is missing from these tables; in studies checked, under half for an unresolved V gene and the rest for unknown reasons. Present in this sample are some 48,000 clones, approximately 95% of which were seen just once. The ten largest account for 5.5% to 7.5% of the sample. Sequencing used CD8+ T cells from peripheral blood mononuclear cells, obtained in the first trimester of pregnancy. Receptors originate from a female donor with multiple sclerosis, enrolled in a pregnancy study.

V gene TRBV10-3 combines with J gene TRBJ1-4; the D is unclear. This CDR3 contains 13 residues. Per the germline V gene, CDR1 is ENHRY and CDR2 is SYGVKD. This chain's CDR3 is CAIAVKQNEKLFF. CDR3 sequence (DNA): TGTGCTATCGCCGTAAAGCAAAATGAAAAACTGTTTTTT.

The V and J genes are TRBV6-5 and TRBJ2-7; 11 bases align to TRBD2. Germline CDR1 is MNHEY and CDR2 is SVGAGI. CDR3 length: 14 residues. V lost 6 bases, J lost 4 bases, and 5 bases stayed unmatched. The CDR3: CASRISGRGYEQYF. DNA of the CDR3: TGTGCCAGCAGAATTAGCGGGAGGGGGTACGAGCAGTACTTC.

The chain recombines TRBV19 with TRBJ1-2; D gene uncertain. The CDR3 totals 12 residues. V lost 1 base to trimming and J lost 6 bases, with 6 bases between them. Germline assignment: CDR1 LNHDA and CDR2 SQIVND (reference sequence). The CDR3 bases are TGTGCCAGTAGTATAGGAGGGAATGGCTACACCTTC. Translated, it gives CASSIGGNGYTF.

The chain uses TRBV4-2 and TRBJ2-7; tentatively, D is TRBD2 (5 bases). Germline CDR1 reads LGHNA; CDR2 reads YNFKEQ. The CDR3 sequence is 12 residues long. Between the trimmed V and J ends, which lost 3 bases and 6 bases, there was a span of 9 bases. Here the CDR3 reads CASSQTGSEQYF. As DNA, the CDR3 is TGTGCCAGCAGCCAGACGGGAAGCGAGCAGTACTTC.

The CDR3: CASSRDRNTGELFF. The DNA of the CDR3 is TGTGCCAGCAGCCGGGACAGAAACACCGGGGAGCTGTTTTTT. The chain has TRBV27 and TRBJ2-2; 7 bases are a match to TRBD1. Looked up from germline, CDR1 is MNHEY and CDR2 is SMNVEV (reference sequence). There are 14 residues in the CDR3. V shed 6 bases and J 2 bases; nucleotides not matched to a gene: 3.

This clone has just one count. The V call is TRBV4-1, the J call TRBJ2-1, with 13 bases identical to TRBD2. The CDR3 extends over 17 amino acids. J lost 8 bases, V lost 1 base, and 8 bases had no gene match. Germline loops: CDR1 MGHRA, CDR2 YSYEKL. The CDR3 loop reads CASSQVLAGGRDDEQFF. For the CDR3, the DNA is TGCGCCAGCAGCCAAGTACTAGCGGGAGGGAGGGACGATGAGCAGTTCTTC.

The chain recombines TRBV11-2 with TRBJ2-3; tentatively, D is TRBD1 (6 bases). The CDR3 length is 14 residues. Germline-derived CDR1 and CDR2 are SGHAT and FQNNGV. The V end lost 5 bases, the J end lost 6 bases, and 15 bases lay between the germline ends. The CDR3 region has the DNA TGTGCCAGCAGCACGCCCAGGGGTTGGGATACGCAGTATTTT. The encoded protein is CASSTPRGWDTQYF.

In nucleotides, the CDR3 is TGTGCCAGCAGTCTCTACCGGACAGGAAAGGAACAGTTCTTC. It specifies CASSLYRTGKEQFF. This chain links TRBV27 with TRBJ2-1; 7 nucleotides match TRBD1. The CDR3 runs 14 residues. The junction had 14 bases not matched to a gene; V was cut back by 5 bases and J by 13 bases. Germline V gene data show CDR1 as MNHEY and CDR2 as SMNVEV (reference sequence).

CDR3 region: CASRGQGINEKLFF. In DNA, the CDR3 is TGTGCCAGTCGGGGACAGGGGATAAATGAAAAACTGTTTTTT. This chain connects TRBV19 to TRBJ1-4, with TRBD1 matching 10 bases. The CDR3 consists of 14 residues. CDR1 and CDR2 from the germline V gene are LNHDA and SQIVND (reference sequence). Trimming cost V 8 bases and J 5 bases; bases outside gene matches: 5.

This chain connects TRBV10-3 to TRBJ2-7; 12 positions match TRBD2. The CDR3 has 15 residues. The V gene's germline CDR1 is ENHRY and CDR2 SYGVKD. After removal of 4 bases from V and 4 bases from J, the junction contained 5 bases not matched to a gene. CDR3 sequence reads: CAISGGTSGFYEQYF. DNA for the CDR3: TGTGCCATCAGTGGTGGGACTAGCGGGTTTTACGAGCAGTACTTC.

The CDR3 loop is CATPQGRGGDTEAFF. The CDR3 DNA is TGTGCCACCCCCCAAGGGAGGGGTGGGGACACTGAAGCTTTCTTT. This chain connects TRBV21-1 to TRBJ1-1. TRBV21-1 constitutes a pseudogene. This CDR3 has 15 amino acids.

This clone was picked up one time. The CDR3 is CASSLEDRSYEQYF. In DNA, the CDR3 is TGTGCCAGCAGCTTAGAGGACAGATCCTACGAGCAGTACTTC. J is TRBJ2-7 and V is TRBV13; perhaps TRBD1 as D (6 bases). V was cut by 1 base and J by 1 base, with 8 bases left in between. The CDR3 sequence is 14 residues long. Germline CDR1 is PRHDT and CDR2 is FYEKMQ (reference sequence).